This T cell receptor beta chain was observed in a study of chemoradiotherapy in HPV16-positive cancers. V dropped 1 base and J dropped 0 bases, with 9 bases sitting between them. The CDR3 has 15 amino acids. Germline-derived CDR1 and CDR2 are SGHVS and FNYEAQ. The table came from immunoSEQ multiplex PCR; TCRdb's copy has only in-frame clones and leaves some out. In the table there are over 10,000 clones, roughly nine tenths of which are singletons. The V gene is TRBV7-6, the J gene TRBJ1-2, with D unclear. This clonotype was sampled from a human donor with HPV-associated anogenital cancer. The specimen was blood, collected from a patient who underwent chemoradiotherapy. In DNA form, the CDR3 reads TGTGCCAGCAGCTTAGGGGCGGAAACTAACTATGGCTACACCTTC. Translated: CASSLGAETNYGYTF.